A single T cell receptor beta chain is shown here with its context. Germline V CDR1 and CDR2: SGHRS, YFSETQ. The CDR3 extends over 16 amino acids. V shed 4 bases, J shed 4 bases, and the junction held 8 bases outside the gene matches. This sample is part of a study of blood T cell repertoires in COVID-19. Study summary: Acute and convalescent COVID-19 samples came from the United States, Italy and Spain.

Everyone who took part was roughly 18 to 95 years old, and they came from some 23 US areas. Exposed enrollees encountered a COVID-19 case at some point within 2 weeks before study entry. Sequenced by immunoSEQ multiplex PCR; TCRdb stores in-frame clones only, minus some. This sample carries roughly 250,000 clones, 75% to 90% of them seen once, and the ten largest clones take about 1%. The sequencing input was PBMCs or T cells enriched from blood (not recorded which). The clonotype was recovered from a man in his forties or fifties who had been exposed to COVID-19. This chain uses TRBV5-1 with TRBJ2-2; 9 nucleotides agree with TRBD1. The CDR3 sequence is CASSHGDRAGTGELFF. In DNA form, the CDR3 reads TGCGCCAGCAGCCACGGGGACAGGGCGGGCACCGGGGAGCTGTTTTTT.